What follows are 15 T cell receptor beta chains derived from one specimen sequenced in a study of cytomegalovirus exposure and HLA in healthy donors. The PCR used 60 Vbeta and 13 Jbeta primers. Clones were sequenced by immunoSEQ multiplex PCR, and TCRdb holds only the in-frame ones, with some missing. Found here are tens of thousands of clones, about 80% of them singletons; the top ten hold 0.45% to 0.6%. The source material was PBMCs. Receptors originate from a man aged 30-40 years in good health and CMV-seronegative.

The rearrangement links TRBV7-2 to TRBJ2-7, with D possibly TRBD2 on 5 matching bases. This CDR3 comprises 14 residues. Germline CDR1 reads SGHTA; CDR2 reads FQGNSA. Trimming took 5 bases from V and 3 from J, leaving 14 bases between them. Here the CDR3 DNA reads TGTGCCAGCAGCCCTCGTTCCCGGGACTACGAGCAGTACTTC. Protein product: CASSPRSRDYEQYF.

This clone was detected a few times. This chain connects TRBV7-9 to TRBJ1-2, with 7 bases lining up with TRBD1. This CDR3 contains 14 residues. Germline-derived CDR1 and CDR2 are SEHNR and FQNEAQ (reference sequence). V lost 4 bases to trimming and J lost 8 bases; unmatched junction nucleotides: 10. CDR3 sequence: CASSSTTGWGGYTF. CDR3 nucleotide sequence: TGTGCCAGCAGCTCGACGACAGGGTGGGGCGGCTACACCTTC.

This clone was picked up a small number of times. The rearrangement joins TRBV13 to TRBJ1-1; D is unresolved. The germline gives CDR1 PRHDT, CDR2 FYEKMQ (reference sequence). Trimming took off 2 bases at V and 4 bases at J, with 11 bases between the two ends. This CDR3 has 14 residues. The CDR3 sequence: CASSLISSRTEAFF. In DNA, the CDR3 is TGTGCCAGCAGCTTAATATCTTCCCGCACTGAAGCTTTCTTT.

The chain is built from TRBV11-1 and TRBJ1-2; 7 bases agree with TRBD1. Germline lookup yields CDR1 SGHAT and CDR2 FQDESV (reference sequence). The trim removed 4 bases at V and 7 bases at J, leaving 12 bases unmatched. The CDR3 loop spans 15 amino acids. The CDR3 DNA follows: TGTGCCAGCAGCTCCTGGCCGACAGGGAGTAGTGGCTACACCTTC. This gives the protein CASSSWPTGSSGYTF.

This clone was recorded once. V gene TRBV9 combines with J gene TRBJ2-2; D is unclear. This CDR3 region has 15 residues. Between the trimmed V and J ends, which lost 4 bases and 2 bases, there was a span of 12 bases. Germline loops: CDR1 SGDLS, CDR2 YYNGEE. CDR3 nucleotide sequence: TGTGCCAGCAGCCTAGGAACAGTTAACACCGGGGAGCTGTTTTTT. This gives the protein CASSLGTVNTGELFF.

The J gene is TRBJ2-2, the V gene TRBV11-3; TRBD1 matches at 8 bases. This CDR3 has 15 amino acids. V shed 4 bases, J shed 6 bases, and the junction held 7 bases outside the gene matches. In germline, CDR1 is SGHNT, CDR2 YENEEA. The CDR3, as DNA: TGTGCCAGCAGCTCGGGACAGGAAACGGCCGGGGAGCTGTTTTTT. Protein product: CASSSGQETAGELFF.

The chain couples TRBV27 to TRBJ1-2; D possibly corresponds to TRBD1 (5 bases). V lost 4 bases, J lost 4 bases, and 22 bases lay in between. The CDR3 is 17 residues long. Germline CDR1 is MNHEY and CDR2 is SMNVEV (reference sequence). The chain's CDR3 is CASSSSGWRRGSYGYTF. The CDR3 DNA follows: TGTGCCAGCAGTTCCTCAGGGTGGCGAAGGGGATCCTATGGCTACACCTTC.

This rearrangement joins TRBV14 to TRBJ2-1, with D perhaps matching TRBD1 (6 bases). This CDR3 contains 16 residues. CDR1 is SGHDN, CDR2 FVKESK, per germline. V lost 2 bases to trimming and J lost 2 bases, with 13 bases between them. This CDR3 reads CASSQSGEFTYNEQFF. CDR3 sequence (DNA): TGTGCCAGCAGCCAATCAGGGGAGTTCACCTACAATGAGCAGTTCTTC.

The chain couples TRBV19 to TRBJ1-3; D gene ambiguous. The V end was cut by 0 bases, the J end by 2 bases, with 11 bases between. The CDR3 contains 16 residues. In germline, CDR1 is LNHDA, CDR2 SQIVND (reference sequence). The chain's CDR3 is CASSIEWSGAGNTIYF. In DNA form, the CDR3 reads TGTGCCAGTAGTATAGAGTGGAGCGGCGCTGGAAACACCATATATTTT.

This chain joins TRBV7-6 and TRBJ1-1; 8 bases match TRBD1. The CDR3 is made up of 16 amino acids. CDR1 and CDR2 from the germline V gene are SGHVS and FNYEAQ. Trimming removed 2 bases from V and 6 bases from J; junction bases left unmatched: 11. CDR3 sequence reads: CASSLSQGANGAEAFF. CDR3 nucleotide sequence: TGTGCCAGCAGCTTAAGTCAGGGGGCTAATGGGGCTGAAGCTTTCTTT.

The chain recombines TRBV4-2 with TRBJ1-5; D remains ambiguous. Germline V lookup: CDR1 LGHNA, CDR2 YNFKEQ. V gave up 0 bases and J gave up 3 bases, with 6 bases separating them. The CDR3 totals 14 residues. CDR3 sequence: CASSQDSDNQPQHF. The CDR3 DNA follows: TGTGCCAGCAGCCAAGATTCAGACAATCAGCCCCAGCATTTT.

The chain uses TRBV2 and TRBJ2-5; TRBD1 agrees at 9 bases. This CDR3 has 14 amino acids. V was clipped by 3 bases and J by 5 bases; unmatched bases: 4. Germline-derived CDR1 and CDR2 are SNHLY and FYNNEI. The DNA of the CDR3 is TGTGCCAGCAGTGAGGGACAGGGAGGGGAGACCCAGTACTTC. Its translation: CASSEGQGGETQYF.

The gene calls are TRBV6-1 and TRBJ1-2, with 7 bases lining up with TRBD1. CDR3 length equals 14 residues. Trimming cost V 5 bases and J 8 bases; bases outside gene matches: 11. Germline V CDR1 and CDR2: MNHNS, SASEGT. The CDR3 loop is CASSSADRAGGYTF. The CDR3 nucleotides are TGTGCCAGCAGTTCAGCCGACAGGGCGGGAGGCTACACCTTC.

The V call is TRBV19, the J call TRBJ1-6, with D possibly TRBD1 on 6 matching bases. Trimming pared 8 bases from V and 0 bases from J, leaving 14 bases between. In germline, CDR1 is LNHDA, CDR2 SQIVND (reference sequence). The CDR3 spans 16 residues. The CDR3, as DNA: TGTGCCAGTGGGGGCCAGACACGCTCCTATAATTCACCCCTCCACTTT. It codes for CASGGQTRSYNSPLHF.

The rearrangement joins TRBV7-7 to TRBJ2-1; D gene uncertain. Germline CDR1 reads SSHAT; CDR2 reads FNYEAQ (reference sequence). V lost 5 bases, J lost 5 bases, and 16 bases lay in between. CDR3 length: 15 amino acids. CDR3 sequence reads: CASSRSLNFNNEQFF. The CDR3, as DNA: TGTGCCAGCAGCCGATCCCTGAACTTTAACAATGAGCAGTTCTTC. Drawing the rest from reference TRBV7-7 and TRBJ2-1, the complete variable domain is GAGVSQSPRYKVTKRGQDVTLRCDPISSHATLYWYQQALGQGPEFLTYFNYEAQPDKSGLPSDRFSAERPEGSISTLTIQRTEQRDSAMYRCASSRSLNFNNEQFFGPGTRLTVL.